This T cell receptor beta chain was sequenced in a study of a mutant IDH1 vaccine in newly diagnosed glioma. In the study overall: Vaccination of patients was performed eight times, in weeks 1, 3, 5, 7, 11, 15, 19 and 23.

Germline values: CDR1 MDHEN, CDR2 SYDVKM. Trimming shortened V by 2 bases and J by 4 bases, and 11 bases separated the two germline ends. This CDR3 has 15 residues. Data came from immunoSEQ multiplex PCR; TCRdb stores just in-frame clones and leaves some out. Among 110,000 or so clones listed, approximately 87% were seen once. The time point here: week 11, during vaccination. Each dose of the vaccine consisted of 300 ug of mutant IDH1 20-mer peptide, with topical imiquimod. New IDH1-mutant, ATRX-lost WHO grade 3 or 4 astrocytomas occurred in donors. Turning to this clone: Its antigen is unidentified.

Sequenced here: PBMCs, sampled from a glioma patient whose treatment included an IDH1 peptide vaccine. The sequence was obtained from a woman aged 45-59 years with glioma. The rearrangement joins TRBV28 to TRBJ1-4; D uncertain. DNA of the CDR3: TGTGCCAGCAGTTTACTATCAGGTAGTAATGAAAAACTGTTTTTT. Protein sequence: CASSLLSGSNEKLFF.